One sample yielded the 5 T cell receptor beta chains listed below, sequenced in a study of T-cell memory formation after mild COVID-19. One entry per CDR3 protein, called by TCRdb with MiXCR from the 5' RACE reads. Of hundreds of thousands of distinct CDR3 sequences in the sample, roughly 23% were seen once. Material for sequencing was PBMCs or a T cell subset sorted from them (not recorded which). These receptors came from an adult woman who had mild COVID-19 (a few samples of this study predate the infection). Cell type and time point are not known.

This clonotype has a count of ten or more. The chain has TRBV7-2 and TRBJ2-7, with D hard to call. The CDR3 totals 12 residues. Germline CDR1 SGHTA, CDR2 FQGNSA. Deletions cut 2 bases from V and 3 bases from J, with 5 bases between. CDR3 sequence: CASSLTLYEQYF. CDR3 bases: TGTGCCAGCAGCTTAACCCTCTACGAGCAGTACTTC.

This clonotype was observed a handful of times. The gene calls are TRBV4-2 and TRBJ2-7, with TRBD1 matching 8 bases. Germline V gives CDR1 LGHNA, CDR2 YNFKEQ. The CDR3 contains 18 residues. V lost 0 bases and J lost 3; bases outside the gene matches: 13. DNA for the CDR3: TGTGCCAGCAGCCAAGATATTTATGTGGGGACAGGTGGCTACGAGCAGTACTTC. This encodes CASSQDIYVGTGGYEQYF.

The J gene is TRBJ2-7, the V gene TRBV7-3; a possible D gene is TRBD1 (5 bases). The CDR3 spans 13 residues. V was pared by 4 bases and J by 3 bases, with 10 bases between. The germline V gene has CDR1 SGHTA and CDR2 FQGTGA. CDR3: CASSSKDNYEQYF. The DNA for the CDR3 is TGTGCCAGCAGCTCCAAGGACAACTACGAGCAGTACTTC.

This clonotype was picked up a small number of times. The chain combines TRBV7-3 with TRBJ2-3; 11 bases align to TRBD2. Trimming at V came to 4 bases and at J to 4 bases, leaving 7 bases not matched to a gene. This CDR3 region has 16 residues. Germline V gene data show CDR1 as SGHTA and CDR2 as FQGTGA. The CDR3 is CASSYIAGGPADTQYF. The CDR3 DNA follows: TGTGCCAGCAGCTATATAGCGGGGGGGCCGGCAGATACGCAGTATTTT. Based on the CDR3 plus reference TRBV7-3 and TRBJ2-3, the full variable domain is GAGVSQTPSNKVTEKGKYVELRCDPISGHTALYWYRQSLGQGPEFLIYFQGTGAADDSGLPNDRFFAVRPEGSVSTLKIQRTERGDSAVYLCASSYIAGGPADTQYFGPGTRLTVL.

In its sample, this clonotype was seen a few times. The V gene is TRBV5-1, the J gene TRBJ2-1; no clear D gene. Germline V gene sequence: CDR1 SGHRS, CDR2 YFSETQ. This CDR3 region has 15 residues. V was trimmed by 1 base and J by 1 base, leaving 9 bases between them. The CDR3 reads CASSLFLDSYNEQFF. CDR3 DNA: TGCGCCAGCAGCTTGTTCCTAGATTCCTACAATGAGCAGTTCTTC.